A single sample gave rise to the 3 T cell receptor beta chains below, sequenced in a study of OX40 agonist ivuxolimab in advanced cancers. The receptor library was made with the immunoSEQ multiplex PCR assay. Entries here come from immuneACCESS through TCRdb and include only in-frame sequences with V and J called. Some clones fail to appear in such tables; in the studies checked, an unresolved V gene covers under half of the shortfall, and the cause of the remainder is unknown. Counted in this sample were approximately 65,000 clones; roughly 85% of them appeared once. The ten largest make up 11% of the sample. The sample consisted of CD4+ or CD8+ T cells sorted from blood, taken in a trial of the OX40 agonist ivuxolimab. These receptors all stem from an adult with an advanced solid tumor such as melanoma, head and neck, liver or kidney cancer.

The rearrangement links TRBV4-1 to TRBJ2-7; maybe TRBD2 (5 bases). The CDR3 contains 17 residues. V lost 0 bases, J lost 4 bases, and 19 bases lay in between. In germline, CDR1 is MGHRA, CDR2 YSYEKL. DNA for the CDR3: TGCGCCAGCAGCCAAGATCCACCGGGGTTCCAGACATACGAGCAGTACGTC. Residues: CASSQDPPGFQTYEQYV.

V usage is TRBV9 and J usage is TRBJ1-1; D is perhaps TRBD1 (5 bases). Trimming pared 4 bases from V and 1 base from J, leaving 14 bases between. CDR3 size: 15 residues. CDR1 and CDR2 from the germline V gene are SGDLS and YYNGEE. As DNA, the CDR3 is TGTGCCAGCAGCCCCTACGGGACGGGGAACACTGAAGCTTTCTTT. Translating it yields CASSPYGTGNTEAFF.

This chain's CDR3 is CASSFPDREEKLFF. The DNA for the CDR3 is TGTGCCAGCAGCTTTCCGGACAGGGAGGAAAAACTGTTTTTT. The chain couples TRBV7-3 to TRBJ1-4; 8 bases are a match to TRBD1. The CDR3 totals 14 residues. Germline loops: CDR1 SGHTA, CDR2 FQGTGA. The V and J ends lost 3 bases and 8 bases, in that order; junction bases with no gene match: 5.